The present entry profiles one TCR beta chain with its context. In TCRdb, the reads were re-called with MiXCR into one record per CDR3 protein. The sample contains some 440,000 distinct CDR3 sequences, about a third of which appear only once. These data belong to a study of T cell repertoires in cytomegalovirus infection. Turning to the study itself: Public TCR beta signatures were indicative of both CMV infection and a matching HLA type.

The CDR3 runs 15 residues. V was pared by 4 bases and J by 0 bases, with 13 bases between. Germline CDR1 reads SQVTM; CDR2 reads ANQGSEA. This clonotype was sampled from a human donor in good health (CMV status not recorded). Some clones in this sample may be carry-over from other donors' samples. The chain has TRBV29-1 and TRBJ2-1, with no clear D. Input material: PBMCs. The CDR3 sequence is CSVGGFESSYNEQFF. Here the CDR3 DNA reads TGCAGCGTTGGAGGTTTCGAGAGCTCCTACAATGAGCAGTTCTTC.